A single sample gave rise to the 21 T cell receptor beta chains below, sequenced in a study of blood T cells in healthy people across ages. A second PCR of roughly 7 to 11 cycles used a sample-barcoded 5' primer and a J-beta primer mix. TCRdb re-called the 5' RACE reads through MiXCR, storing one row per CDR3 protein. The sample lists approximately 780,000 distinct CDR3 sequences; roughly 25% were seen once. The sample was also reused in another study, on T cells of mothers and their children.

Specimen: blood. The receptor set was obtained from a boy younger than 18 in good health.

V is TRBV29-1 and J is TRBJ1-1; 9 bases agree with TRBD1. Trimming cost V 4 bases and J 10 bases; bases outside gene matches: 10. The CDR3 length is 13 residues. Germline lookup yields CDR1 SQVTM and CDR2 ANQGSEA. CDR3 region: CSVVGQGWLGAFF. The CDR3 nucleotides read TGCAGCGTTGTGGGACAGGGTTGGTTAGGAGCTTTCTTT.

In this sample, this clonotype turned up a few times. The rearrangement links TRBV28 to TRBJ1-4; D uncertain. Trimming left V 5 bases short and J 5 bases short, with 12 bases between. Germline CDR1 reads MDHEN; CDR2 reads SYDVKM. The CDR3 extends over 14 amino acids. CDR3 DNA sequence: TGTGCCAGCAGTCCCACAGTCGGAAATGAAAAACTGTTTTTT. Translating gives CASSPTVGNEKLFF.

CDR3 nucleotide sequence: TGTGCCAGCAGCGTAGGGGGCGCCGGGGAAAAAGCTTTCTTT. Translation: CASSVGGAGEKAFF. The chain carries TRBV12-3 or TRBV12-4 and TRBJ1-1, with 7 bases fitting TRBD1. V dropped 6 bases and J dropped 9; count of bases not matched to a gene: 13. The CDR3 has 14 amino acids.

V is TRBV9 and J is TRBJ1-2; D is unresolved. The germline V and J ends were trimmed by 0 bases and 0 bases, with 3 bases remaining between them. The CDR3 totals 13 residues. The germline CDR1 and CDR2 sequences are SGDLS and YYNGEE. CDR3 in amino acids: CASSVVPNYGYTF. Written as DNA, the CDR3 is TGTGCCAGCAGCGTAGTTCCTAACTATGGCTACACCTTC.

The rearrangement links TRBV19 to TRBJ1-4; TRBD1 matches at 10 bases. This CDR3 has 16 residues. The V segment lost 4 bases and the J segment 6 bases; nucleotides outside the gene matches: 8. Germline V CDR1 and CDR2: LNHDA, SQIVND (reference sequence). CDR3 sequence (DNA): TGTGCCAGTAGTACCGGAAGCGGGACAGGGGATGAAAAACTGTTTTTT. It yields the protein CASSTGSGTGDEKLFF.

A few counts support this clonotype. The CDR3, as DNA: TGTGCCAGCAGTGGAACAGGGGGCGCTGGGACTGAAGCTTTCTTT. The encoded protein is CASSGTGGAGTEAFF. The J gene is TRBJ1-1, the V gene TRBV25-1, with 9 bases that match TRBD1. Germline loops: CDR1 MGHDK, CDR2 SYGVNS. Germline trimming cut 4 bases from V and 5 bases from J; bases unmatched to any gene: 8. The CDR3 has 15 residues.

CDR3 protein: CSAQTGNIQYF. As DNA, the CDR3 is TGCAGTGCGCAGACAGGGAACATTCAGTACTTC. This chain joins TRBV20-1 and TRBJ2-4; TRBD1 agrees at 7 bases. Germline CDR1 is DFQATT and CDR2 is SNEGSKA (reference sequence). The CDR3 has 11 residues. J lost 7 bases, V lost 6 bases, and 3 bases had no gene match.

CDR3 protein: CASSLAGALYEQYF. As DNA, the CDR3 is TGCGCCAGCAGTCTGGCGGGGGCCCTCTACGAGCAGTACTTC. The J gene is TRBJ2-7, the V gene TRBV5-1; maybe TRBD2 (7 bases). Deletions cut 5 bases from V and 3 bases from J, with 15 bases between. Looked up from germline, CDR1 is SGHRS and CDR2 is YFSETQ. CDR3 length: 14 amino acids.

This clonotype was counted a few times. The CDR3 loop is CSVAPMNRRRLNTEAFF. CDR3 coding DNA: TGCAGCGTTGCGCCCATGAATCGTCGACGGTTGAACACTGAAGCTTTCTTT. This chain links TRBV29-1 with TRBJ1-1, with no clear D. The germline V gene encodes CDR1 SQVTM and CDR2 ANQGSEA. CDR3 length equals 17 residues. Trimming pared 4 bases from V and 0 bases from J, leaving 21 bases between.

This clonotype was counted ten times or more. A read error may produce the germline difference seen at one junction end. V usage is TRBV5-1 and J usage is TRBJ1-1; the match to TRBD1 covers 7 bases. There are 14 residues in the CDR3. The germline CDR1 and CDR2 sequences are SGHRS and YFSETQ. The CDR3: CASSPGTANTEAFF. The CDR3 region has the DNA TGTGCCAGCAGTCCCGGGACAGCGAACACTGAAGCTTTCTTT.

This chain uses TRBV2 with TRBJ2-1; TRBD2 might be the D (7 bases). This CDR3 has 17 amino acids. Trimming shortened V by 5 bases and J by 10 bases, and 27 bases separated the two germline ends. Germline CDR1 and CDR2: SNHLY and FYNNEI. The CDR3 nucleotides read TGTGCCAGCAGTCTGGCCCTTCCTGGACGGGGGGCGGTAGAGCAGTTCTTC. It encodes CASSLALPGRGAVEQFF.

The sample holds a few counts of this clonotype. V and J are TRBV2 and TRBJ2-1, with 13 bases fitting TRBD2. Germline V CDR1 and CDR2: SNHLY, FYNNEI. V dropped 2 bases and J dropped 6; count of bases not matched to a gene: 4. The CDR3 consists of 16 residues. CDR3 DNA sequence: TGTGCCAGCAGTGAAACTAGCGGGGGGGCAGGCAATGAGCAGTTCTTC. Its translation is CASSETSGGAGNEQFF.

The V call is TRBV12-3 or TRBV12-4, the J call TRBJ2-7; D possibly corresponds to TRBD1 (5 bases). V lost 4 bases and J lost 5, with 12 bases in between. The CDR3 extends over 13 amino acids. CDR3 sequence: CASSSDRPNEQYF. CDR3 bases: TGTGCCAGCAGTTCCGACAGACCCAACGAGCAGTACTTC.

The chain carries TRBV6-6 and TRBJ1-2; 9 bases fit TRBD1. Germline V CDR1 and CDR2: MNHNY, SVGAGI (reference sequence). Germline trimming cut 2 bases from V and 4 bases from J; bases unmatched to any gene: 8. This CDR3 comprises 16 residues. CDR3 in amino acids: CASSYGTGWVSYGYTF. The CDR3 region has the DNA TGTGCCAGCAGTTACGGGACAGGGTGGGTTAGCTATGGCTACACCTTC.

J is TRBJ2-7 and V is TRBV5-4; D remains ambiguous. Germline lookup yields CDR1 SGHNT and CDR2 YYREEE (reference sequence). V lost 5 bases and J lost 2, with 14 bases in between. This CDR3 has 14 amino acids. This CDR3 is CASSPTDAAYEQYF. As DNA, the CDR3 is TGTGCCAGCAGTCCTACGGACGCCGCCTACGAGCAGTACTTC.

The chain recombines TRBV13 with TRBJ2-7; D is perhaps TRBD1 (6 bases). The germline gives CDR1 PRHDT, CDR2 FYEKMQ (reference sequence). This CDR3 region has 15 residues. Deletions cut 2 bases from V and 2 bases from J, with 13 bases between. The CDR3 nucleotides read TGTGCCAGCAGCTTACAGGACAGAGACGCCTACGAGCAGTACTTC. Its protein is CASSLQDRDAYEQYF.

The J gene is TRBJ1-2, the V gene TRBV20-1; maybe TRBD1 (5 bases). This CDR3 has 11 residues. Germline V lookup: CDR1 DFQATT, CDR2 SNEGSKA (reference sequence). Trimming shortened V by 8 bases and J by 8 bases, and 15 bases separated the two germline ends. CDR3 DNA sequence: TGCAGTACCGGGACCTACGGGGGCTACACCTTC. It encodes CSTGTYGGYTF.

The V gene is TRBV4-1, the J gene TRBJ2-7, with 8 bases identical to TRBD2. Germline V CDR1 and CDR2: MGHRA, YSYEKL. V lost 4 bases and J lost 8; bases outside the gene matches: 7. The CDR3 covers 13 residues. CDR3 sequence: CASSPRAGVQQYF. CDR3 in DNA: TGCGCCAGCAGCCCCCGAGCGGGGGTACAGCAGTACTTC.

This chain links TRBV7-3 with TRBJ2-3; perhaps D is TRBD1 or TRBD2 (6 bases each). The germline V and J ends were trimmed by 4 bases and 6 bases, with 14 bases remaining between them. This CDR3 contains 14 residues. The germline gives CDR1 SGHTA, CDR2 FQGTGA. The CDR3 bases are TGTGCCAGCAGCTCTGGGGGGCCAGTGGATACGCAGTATTTT. Protein: CASSSGGPVDTQYF.

The rearrangement links TRBV11-2 to TRBJ2-1; a weak D match, TRBD2 (5 bases). Looked up from germline, CDR1 is SGHAT and CDR2 is FQNNGV. V gave up 0 bases and J gave up 8 bases, with 14 bases separating them. The CDR3 has 15 residues. The DNA of the CDR3 is TGTGCCAGCAGCTTAGACGTCGGTGGGAGTGATGAGCAGTTCTTC. Protein product: CASSLDVGGSDEQFF.

This clonotype was recorded only once. V usage is TRBV29-1 and J usage is TRBJ1-1; D unresolved. Trimming left V 3 bases short and J 6 bases short, with 11 bases between. CDR1 is SQVTM, CDR2 ANQGSEA, per germline. CDR3 length: 12 amino acids. CDR3 amino acids: CSVDGDFAEAFF. The CDR3 DNA reads TGCAGCGTTGATGGTGATTTTGCTGAAGCTTTCTTT.